The next 14 T cell receptor beta chains were all read from a single sample in a study of monozygotic twins with inflammatory bowel disease. TCRdb reprocessed the 5' RACE reads and stores each CDR3 protein as one record, lacking DNA. The data include approximately 330,000 distinct CDR3 sequences; the top ten clones carry 2% to 2.5%. The sequenced sample consisted of blood. The receptors derive from a human donor with ulcerative colitis or Crohn's disease, or a healthy co-twin of an affected twin (not recorded which).

The chain is built from TRBV28 and TRBJ2-1; TCRdb picks TRBD1, but there is no DNA to check that call. Germline values: CDR1 MDHEN, CDR2 SYDVKM. The CDR3 has 14 amino acids. The CDR3: CASGFPAGGNEQFF.

The V call is TRBV5-1, the J call TRBJ1-5; absent DNA, TCRdb's TRBD1 call cannot be checked. The CDR3 spans 13 residues. The germline gives CDR1 SGHRS, CDR2 YFSETQ. The CDR3 sequence: CASSFDRAQPQHF.

This chain links TRBV5-1 with TRBJ2-1; TCRdb's assignment of TRBD2 cannot be checked, as there is no DNA. Per the germline V gene, CDR1 is SGHRS and CDR2 is YFSETQ. The CDR3 has 15 amino acids. CDR3: CASRHGLAGLNEQFF.

The rearrangement links TRBV5-6 to TRBJ2-1. Germline CDR1 and CDR2: SGHDT and YYEEEE. CDR3 length equals 12 residues. The CDR3 sequence: CASSLGDNEQFF.

V and J are TRBV10-3 and TRBJ2-3; TCRdb indicates TRBD1, and absent DNA this call remains unverified. Germline-derived CDR1 and CDR2 are ENHRY and SYGVKD. The CDR3 loop spans 15 amino acids. The CDR3 here is CATTKEGLSTDTQYF.

The chain links TRBV2 to TRBJ2-6. This CDR3 spans 18 amino acids. Per the germline V gene, CDR1 is SNHLY and CDR2 is FYNNEI. The CDR3 loop reads CASSVVGESGSGANVLTF.

This chain uses TRBV18 with TRBJ2-1; checking the TCRdb D call of TRBD1 is not possible without DNA. Germline CDR1 and CDR2: KGHSH and LQKENI. The CDR3 loop spans 16 amino acids. This CDR3 is CASSPPGLLGSGEQFF.

The rearrangement links TRBV20-1 to TRBJ1-2. The CDR3 sequence is 14 residues long. The germline V gene encodes CDR1 DFQATT and CDR2 SNEGSKA (reference sequence). CDR3 loop: CSAISHLSLYGYTF.

The chain links TRBV27 to TRBJ1-2; absent DNA, TCRdb's TRBD1 call cannot be checked. The CDR3 length is 14 residues. Germline V gene data show CDR1 as MNHEY and CDR2 as SMNVEV (reference sequence). The CDR3 here is CASSMIRGNYGYTF.

The chain's CDR3 is CATSRDRRGTGELFF. The V gene is TRBV15, the J gene TRBJ2-2; with no DNA, the TCRdb D assignment of TRBD1 cannot be verified. Germline V gene data show CDR1 as LNHNV and CDR2 as YYDKDF (reference sequence). The CDR3 contains 15 residues.

The rearrangement joins TRBV27 to TRBJ1-1; TCRdb selects TRBD1, and the lack of DNA leaves this call unchecked. Germline loops: CDR1 MNHEY, CDR2 SMNVEV (reference sequence). This CDR3 comprises 19 residues. The CDR3 is CASRSGGLGPEDPGTEAFF.

The rearrangement joins TRBV29-1 to TRBJ2-2; TCRdb reports TRBD2, a call that lacks DNA to check it against. The germline CDR1 and CDR2 sequences are SQVTM and ANQGSEA. This CDR3 has 16 amino acids. The CDR3 here is CSVGFSGGGNTGELFF.

The V and J genes are TRBV27 and TRBJ2-6. This CDR3 comprises 15 residues. The germline V gene encodes CDR1 MNHEY and CDR2 SMNVEV (reference sequence). CDR3 residues: CASSLSAAGANVLTF.

The rearrangement joins TRBV5-1 to TRBJ1-2; TCRdb lists TRBD1, though no DNA is available to test this call. The CDR3 runs to 13 residues. CDR1 and CDR2 (germline): SGHRS, YFSETQ. This CDR3 is CASSSTGGDGYTF.